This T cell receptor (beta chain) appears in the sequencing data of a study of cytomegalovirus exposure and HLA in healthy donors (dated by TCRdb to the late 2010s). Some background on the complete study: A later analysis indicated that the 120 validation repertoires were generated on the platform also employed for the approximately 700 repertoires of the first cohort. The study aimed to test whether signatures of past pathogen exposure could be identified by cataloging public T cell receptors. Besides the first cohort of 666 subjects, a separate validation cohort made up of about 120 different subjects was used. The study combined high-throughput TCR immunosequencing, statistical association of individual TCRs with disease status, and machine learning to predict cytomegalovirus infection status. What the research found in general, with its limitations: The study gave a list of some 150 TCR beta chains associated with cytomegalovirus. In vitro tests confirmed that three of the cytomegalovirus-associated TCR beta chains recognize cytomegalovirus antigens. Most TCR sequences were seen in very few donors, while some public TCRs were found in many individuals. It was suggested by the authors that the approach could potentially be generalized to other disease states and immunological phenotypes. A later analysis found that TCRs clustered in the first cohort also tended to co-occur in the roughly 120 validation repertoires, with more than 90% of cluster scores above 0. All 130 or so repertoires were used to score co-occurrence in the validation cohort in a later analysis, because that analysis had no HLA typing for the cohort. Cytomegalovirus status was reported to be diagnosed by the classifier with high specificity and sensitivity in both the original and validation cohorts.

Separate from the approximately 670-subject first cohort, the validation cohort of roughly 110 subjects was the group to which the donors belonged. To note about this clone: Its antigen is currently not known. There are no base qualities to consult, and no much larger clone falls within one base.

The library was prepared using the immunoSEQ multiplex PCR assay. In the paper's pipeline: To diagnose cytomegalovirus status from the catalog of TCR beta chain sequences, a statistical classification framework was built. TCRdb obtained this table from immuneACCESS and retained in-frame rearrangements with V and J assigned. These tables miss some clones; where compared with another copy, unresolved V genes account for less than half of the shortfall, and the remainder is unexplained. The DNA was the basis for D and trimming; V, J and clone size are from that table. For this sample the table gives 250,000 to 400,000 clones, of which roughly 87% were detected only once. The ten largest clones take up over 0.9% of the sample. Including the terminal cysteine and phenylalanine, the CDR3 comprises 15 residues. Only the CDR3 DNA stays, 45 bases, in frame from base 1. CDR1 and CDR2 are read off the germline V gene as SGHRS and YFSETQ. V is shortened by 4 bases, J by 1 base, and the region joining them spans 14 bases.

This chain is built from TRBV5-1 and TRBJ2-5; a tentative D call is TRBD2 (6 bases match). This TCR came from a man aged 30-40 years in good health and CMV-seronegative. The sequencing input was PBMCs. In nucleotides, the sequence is TGCGCCAGCAGCCCGTGGGGAGGACTCCAAGAGACCCAGTACTTC. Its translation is CASSPWGGLQETQYF.